Listed here is a single T cell receptor (beta chain). Source study methods: Amplification of reference gene primers provided the estimated nucleated cell counts. Data came from immunoSEQ multiplex PCR; TCRdb stores just in-frame clones and leaves some out. D and trimming come from the DNA, and the V and J calls and clone size come from that table. The sample lists around 130,000 clones; roughly 84% were seen once. Seattle patients were enrolled during active infection and followed longitudinally. These data are taken from a study of blood T cell repertoires in COVID-19. As for the study in general: There were acute and convalescent COVID-19 samples, and they came from the United States, Italy and Spain. From T cells, B-cell-depleted T cells, or PBMCs came the material, which was cDNA or gDNA.

The TCR originated in a man aged 25 to 40 with COVID-19, enrolled during active disease. Sequenced input: peripheral blood.

The CDR3 sequence: CASSMKTSGFAYEQYF. CDR3 coding DNA: TGTGCCAGTAGTATGAAGACTAGCGGGTTCGCCTACGAGCAGTACTTC. The chain joins TRBV19 to TRBJ2-7, with 10 bases lining up with TRBD2. V trimming: 3 bases; J trimming: 2 bases; junction bases outside the gene matches: 7. The CDR3 spans 16 residues. Germline V gene sequence: CDR1 LNHDA, CDR2 SQIVND (reference sequence).